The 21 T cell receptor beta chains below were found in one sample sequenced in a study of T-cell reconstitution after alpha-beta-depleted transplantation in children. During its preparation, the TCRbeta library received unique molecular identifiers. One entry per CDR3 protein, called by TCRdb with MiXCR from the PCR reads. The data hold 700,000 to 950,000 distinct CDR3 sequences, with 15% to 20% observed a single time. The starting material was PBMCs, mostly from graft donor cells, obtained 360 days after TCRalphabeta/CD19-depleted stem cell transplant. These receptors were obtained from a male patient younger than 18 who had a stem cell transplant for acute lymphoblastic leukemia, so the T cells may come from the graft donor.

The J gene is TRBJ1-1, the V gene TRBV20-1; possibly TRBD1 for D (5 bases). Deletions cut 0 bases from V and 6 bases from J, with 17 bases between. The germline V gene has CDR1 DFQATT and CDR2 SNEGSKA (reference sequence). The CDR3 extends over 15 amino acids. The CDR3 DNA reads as TGCAGTGCTAGAGATCCCAGGGCGCGTTTAGCTGAAGCTTTCTTT. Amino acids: CSARDPRARLAEAFF.

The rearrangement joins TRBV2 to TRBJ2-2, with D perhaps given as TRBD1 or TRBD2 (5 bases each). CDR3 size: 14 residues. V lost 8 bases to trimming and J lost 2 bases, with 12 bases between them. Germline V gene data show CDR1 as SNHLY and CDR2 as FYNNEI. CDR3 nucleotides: TGTGCCAGCGACCGGGACGTTAACACCGGGGAGCTGTTTTTT. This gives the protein CASDRDVNTGELFF.

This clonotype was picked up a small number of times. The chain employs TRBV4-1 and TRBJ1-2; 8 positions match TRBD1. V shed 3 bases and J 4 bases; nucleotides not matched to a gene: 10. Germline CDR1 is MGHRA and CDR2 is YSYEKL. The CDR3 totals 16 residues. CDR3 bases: TGCGCCAGCAGCCAGGCGGGACTGGACAGGGCCTATGGCTACACCTTC. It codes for CASSQAGLDRAYGYTF.

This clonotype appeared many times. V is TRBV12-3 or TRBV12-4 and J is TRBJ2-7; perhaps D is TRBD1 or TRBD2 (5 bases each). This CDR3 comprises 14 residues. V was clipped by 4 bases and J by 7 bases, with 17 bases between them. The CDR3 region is CASSWGPFLVEQYF. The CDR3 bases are TGTGCCAGCAGTTGGGGACCGTTCCTAGTGGAGCAGTACTTC.

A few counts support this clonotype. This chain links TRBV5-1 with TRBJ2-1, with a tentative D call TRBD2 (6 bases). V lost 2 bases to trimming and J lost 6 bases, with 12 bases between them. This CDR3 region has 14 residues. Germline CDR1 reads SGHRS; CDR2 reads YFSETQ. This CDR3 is CASSFSAGPNEQFF. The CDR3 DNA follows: TGCGCCAGCAGCTTTTCTGCGGGACCCAATGAGCAGTTCTTC.

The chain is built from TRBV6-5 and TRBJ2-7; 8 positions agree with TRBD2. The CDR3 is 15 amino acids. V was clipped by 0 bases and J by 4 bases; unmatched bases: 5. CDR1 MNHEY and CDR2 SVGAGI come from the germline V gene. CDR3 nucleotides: TGTGCCAGCAGTTACTCCGGGACTAGTCTATACGAGCAGTACTTC. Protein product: CASSYSGTSLYEQYF.

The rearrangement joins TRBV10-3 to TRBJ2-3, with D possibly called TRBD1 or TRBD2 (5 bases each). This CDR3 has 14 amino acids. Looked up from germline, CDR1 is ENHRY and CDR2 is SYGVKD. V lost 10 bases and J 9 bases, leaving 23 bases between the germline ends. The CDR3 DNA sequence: TGTGCCACTTCCATCGGGCCAGGGAGTCTGACGCAGTATTTT. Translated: CATSIGPGSLTQYF.

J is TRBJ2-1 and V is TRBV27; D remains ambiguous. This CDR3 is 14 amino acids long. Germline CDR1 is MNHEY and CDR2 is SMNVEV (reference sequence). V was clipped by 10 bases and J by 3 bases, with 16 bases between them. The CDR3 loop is CATRHEGYYNEQFF. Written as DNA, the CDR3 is TGTGCCACCCGGCACGAAGGGTACTACAATGAGCAGTTCTTC.

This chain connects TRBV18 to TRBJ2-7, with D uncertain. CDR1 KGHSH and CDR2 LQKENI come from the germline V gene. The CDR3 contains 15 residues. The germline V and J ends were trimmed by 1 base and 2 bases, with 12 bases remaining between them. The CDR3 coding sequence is TGTGCCAGCTCACCACTCCCTAGGAGCGCCTACGAGCAGTACTTC. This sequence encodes CASSPLPRSAYEQYF.

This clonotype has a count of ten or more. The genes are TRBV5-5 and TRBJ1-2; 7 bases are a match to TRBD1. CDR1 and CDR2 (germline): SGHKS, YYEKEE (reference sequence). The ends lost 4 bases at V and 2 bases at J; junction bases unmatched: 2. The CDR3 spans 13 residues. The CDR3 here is CASSATGNYGYTF. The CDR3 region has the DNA TGTGCCAGCAGCGCGACAGGGAACTATGGCTACACCTTC.

The CDR3 DNA reads TGTGCCACCAGTGATCCCCACACAGATACGCAGTATTTT. Amino acids: CATSDPHTDTQYF. The chain has TRBV24-1 and TRBJ2-3; D is unclear. Per the germline V gene, CDR1 is KGHDR and CDR2 is SFDVKD. CDR3 length: 13 residues. V was clipped by 3 bases and J by 2 bases, with 5 bases between them.

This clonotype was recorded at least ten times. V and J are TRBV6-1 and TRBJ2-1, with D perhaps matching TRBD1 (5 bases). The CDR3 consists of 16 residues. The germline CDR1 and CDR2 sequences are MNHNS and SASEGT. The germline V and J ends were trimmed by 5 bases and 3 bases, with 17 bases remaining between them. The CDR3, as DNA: TGTGCCAGCAGTCGACAGATTGTCAGAGACTACAATGAGCAGTTCTTC. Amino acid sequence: CASSRQIVRDYNEQFF.

Here the CDR3 reads CASSLGASGFSYEQYF. DNA for the CDR3: TGTGCCAGCAGCTTAGGTGCTAGCGGGTTTTCCTACGAGCAGTACTTC. This chain connects TRBV7-2 to TRBJ2-7, with 8 bases aligning to TRBD2. With 1 base clipped from V and 1 base from J, the junction kept 6 bases outside the gene matches. The CDR3 extends over 16 amino acids. Germline V CDR1 and CDR2: SGHTA, FQGNSA.

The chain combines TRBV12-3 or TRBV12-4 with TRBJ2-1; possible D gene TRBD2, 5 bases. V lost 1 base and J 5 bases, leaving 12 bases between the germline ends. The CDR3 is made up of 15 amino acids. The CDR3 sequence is CASSLGEFSHNEQFF. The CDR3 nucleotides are TGTGCCAGCAGTTTAGGGGAGTTTTCTCACAATGAGCAGTTCTTC.

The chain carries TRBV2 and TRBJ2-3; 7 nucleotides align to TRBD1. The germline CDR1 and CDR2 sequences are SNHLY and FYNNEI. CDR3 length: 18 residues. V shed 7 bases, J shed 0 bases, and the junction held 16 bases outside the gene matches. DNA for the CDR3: TGTGCCAGCATTACCCGGGACAGTATTCCCTATAGCACAGATACGCAGTATTTT. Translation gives CASITRDSIPYSTDTQYF. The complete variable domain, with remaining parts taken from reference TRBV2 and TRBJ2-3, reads EPEVTQTPSHQVTQMGQEVILRCVPISNHLYFYWYRQILGQKVEFLVSFYNNEISEKSEIFDDQFSVERPDGSNFTLKIRSTKLEDSAMYFCASITRDSIPYSTDTQYFGPGTRLTVL.

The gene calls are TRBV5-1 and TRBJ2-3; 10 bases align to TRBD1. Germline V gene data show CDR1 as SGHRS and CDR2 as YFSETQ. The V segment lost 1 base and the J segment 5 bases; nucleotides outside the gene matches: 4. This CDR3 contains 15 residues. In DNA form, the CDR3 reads TGCGCCAGCAGCTTGAGACAGGGGGCCTTAGATACGCAGTATTTT. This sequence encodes CASSLRQGALDTQYF.

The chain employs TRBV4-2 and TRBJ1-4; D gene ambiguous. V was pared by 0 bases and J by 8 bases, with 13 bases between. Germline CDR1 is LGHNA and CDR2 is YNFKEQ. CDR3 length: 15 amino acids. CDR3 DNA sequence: TGTGCCAGCAGCCAAGAGTCCCGGGTGAGAGAAAAACTGTTTTTT. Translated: CASSQESRVREKLFF.

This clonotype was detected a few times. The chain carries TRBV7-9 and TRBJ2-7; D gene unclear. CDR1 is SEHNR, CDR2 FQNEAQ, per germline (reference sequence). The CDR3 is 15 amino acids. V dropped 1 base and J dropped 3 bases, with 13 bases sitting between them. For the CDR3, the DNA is TGTGCCAGCAGCTTAGAAAGGGTGGGAAACTACGAGCAGTACTTC. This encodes CASSLERVGNYEQYF.

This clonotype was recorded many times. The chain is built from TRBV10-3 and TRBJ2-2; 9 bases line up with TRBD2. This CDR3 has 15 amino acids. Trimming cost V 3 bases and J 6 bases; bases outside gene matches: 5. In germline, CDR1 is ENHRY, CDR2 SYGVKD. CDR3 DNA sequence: TGTGCCATCAGTGAAGCGGGGGGAACAGCCGGGGAGCTGTTTTTT. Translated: CAISEAGGTAGELFF.

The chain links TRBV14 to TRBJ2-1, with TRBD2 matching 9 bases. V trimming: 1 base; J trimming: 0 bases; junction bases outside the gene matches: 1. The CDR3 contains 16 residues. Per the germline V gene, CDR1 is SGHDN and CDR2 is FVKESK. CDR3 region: CASSQGLADSYNEQFF. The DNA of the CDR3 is TGTGCCAGCAGCCAAGGACTAGCGGACTCCTACAATGAGCAGTTCTTC.

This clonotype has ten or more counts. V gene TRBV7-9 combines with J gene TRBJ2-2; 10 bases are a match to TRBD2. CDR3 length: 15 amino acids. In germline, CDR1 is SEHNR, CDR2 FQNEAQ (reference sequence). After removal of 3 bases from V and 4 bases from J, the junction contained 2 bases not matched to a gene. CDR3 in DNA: TGTGCCAGCAGCTTTCTAGCGGGAGTCACCGGGGAGCTGTTTTTT. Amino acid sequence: CASSFLAGVTGELFF.